The T cell receptor (beta chain) described here comes from a study of graft-versus-host responses after intestinal transplantation. Findings of the study overall: GvH clonotypes were identified within recipient marrow, with a subset emerging first in ileum or blood.

This clone was counted only a few times. The antigen is not known. Libraries were prepared by immunoSEQ multiplex PCR; TCRdb keeps only in-frame clonotypes and omits some of them. Of approximately 76,000 clones listed, approximately 84% are singletons. This CDR3 comprises 14 residues. V was shortened by 5 bases and J by 2 bases, with 14 bases between the two germline ends. The germline CDR1 and CDR2 sequences are GTSNPN and SVGIG (reference sequence). This sample comprised unstimulated CD4+ T cells sorted from spleen or lymph node cells, obtained before transplant. The V call is TRBV30, the J call TRBJ2-3; possibly TRBD2 for D (7 bases). This sequence was found in a human donor who was the organ donor for an intestinal transplant. Here the CDR3 reads CAWVRGAPTDTQYF. The DNA for the CDR3 is TGTGCCTGGGTACGGGGGGCCCCCACAGATACGCAGTATTTT.